Below, 5 T cell receptor beta chains from the same sample are listed, as sequenced in a study of T cell changes during pregnancy in multiple sclerosis. TCRdb's copy holds only in-frame clones and misses some; the assay was immunoSEQ multiplex PCR. This sample carries about 38,000 clones, 85% to 95% of them seen once, and the ten largest clones take around 0.39%. Source: CD4+ T cells from peripheral blood mononuclear cells, taken in the third trimester of pregnancy. The origin of the receptors is a female donor in good health, enrolled as a control in a pregnancy study.

This chain connects TRBV18 to TRBJ2-3, with D tentatively TRBD2 (6 bases). This CDR3 comprises 18 residues. The V end lost 3 bases, the J end lost 2 bases, and 21 bases lay between the germline ends. The germline V gene has CDR1 KGHSH and CDR2 LQKENI. The CDR3 loop is CASSPQRGLGGDTDTQYF. Here the CDR3 DNA reads TGTGCCAGCTCACCTCAACGAGGGCTGGGAGGTGACACAGATACGCAGTATTTT.

CDR3 DNA: TGTGCCAGCAGCTTTACCGAAGCCCATGAGCAGTTCTTC. Its protein product is CASSFTEAHEQFF. The rearrangement links TRBV11-3 to TRBJ2-1, with no clear D. The CDR3 runs 13 residues. V gave up 3 bases and J gave up 8 bases, with 11 bases separating them. Germline lookup yields CDR1 SGHNT and CDR2 YENEEA.

J is TRBJ2-4 and V is TRBV5-1; D is possibly TRBD2 (6 bases). V lost 4 bases and J 4 bases, leaving 12 bases between the germline ends. This CDR3 has 14 residues. Germline values: CDR1 SGHRS, CDR2 YFSETQ. DNA for the CDR3: TGCGCCAGCAGCCCCGGGACTCAGAAAAACATTCAGTACTTC. Translated: CASSPGTQKNIQYF.

The chain recombines TRBV2 with TRBJ2-5; 11 bases line up with TRBD2. The V gene's germline CDR1 is SNHLY and CDR2 FYNNEI. The V gene end was trimmed by 7 bases and the J gene end by 1 base; junction bases not matched to a gene: 2. This CDR3 has 14 amino acids. The CDR3: CASKGTSGQETQYF. The CDR3 DNA reads as TGTGCCAGCAAGGGGACTAGCGGCCAAGAGACCCAGTACTTC.

In DNA, the CDR3 is TGTGCCAGCAGCCCTCTACAGGCCCAGAAGGCACCCCTCCACTTT. This sequence encodes CASSPLQAQKAPLHF. The chain recombines TRBV7-6 with TRBJ1-6; possibly TRBD1 for D (5 bases). Germline CDR1 is SGHVS and CDR2 is FNYEAQ. The CDR3 has 15 amino acids. V was clipped by 5 bases and J by 11 bases, with 19 bases between them.